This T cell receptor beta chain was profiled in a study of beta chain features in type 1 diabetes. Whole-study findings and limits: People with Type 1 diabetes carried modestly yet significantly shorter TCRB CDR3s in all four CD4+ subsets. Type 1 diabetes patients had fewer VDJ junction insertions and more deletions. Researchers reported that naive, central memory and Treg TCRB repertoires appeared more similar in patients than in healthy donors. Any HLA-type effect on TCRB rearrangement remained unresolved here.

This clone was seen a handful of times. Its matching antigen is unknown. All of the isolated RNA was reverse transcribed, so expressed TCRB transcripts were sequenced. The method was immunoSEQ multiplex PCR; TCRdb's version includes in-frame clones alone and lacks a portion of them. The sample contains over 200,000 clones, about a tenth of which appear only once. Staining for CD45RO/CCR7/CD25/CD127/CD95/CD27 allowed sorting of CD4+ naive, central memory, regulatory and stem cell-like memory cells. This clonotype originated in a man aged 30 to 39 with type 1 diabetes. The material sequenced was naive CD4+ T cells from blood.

The CDR3 reads CASSVGLDREAGELFF. For the CDR3, the DNA is TGTGCCAGCAGCGTGGGCCTGGACAGGGAGGCCGGGGAGCTGTTTTTT. V gene TRBV5-4 combines with J gene TRBJ2-2; TRBD1 aligns across 8 bases. CDR1 and CDR2 from the germline V gene are SGHNT and YYREEE (reference sequence). This CDR3 contains 16 residues. After removal of 4 bases from V and 6 bases from J, the junction contained 11 bases not matched to a gene.